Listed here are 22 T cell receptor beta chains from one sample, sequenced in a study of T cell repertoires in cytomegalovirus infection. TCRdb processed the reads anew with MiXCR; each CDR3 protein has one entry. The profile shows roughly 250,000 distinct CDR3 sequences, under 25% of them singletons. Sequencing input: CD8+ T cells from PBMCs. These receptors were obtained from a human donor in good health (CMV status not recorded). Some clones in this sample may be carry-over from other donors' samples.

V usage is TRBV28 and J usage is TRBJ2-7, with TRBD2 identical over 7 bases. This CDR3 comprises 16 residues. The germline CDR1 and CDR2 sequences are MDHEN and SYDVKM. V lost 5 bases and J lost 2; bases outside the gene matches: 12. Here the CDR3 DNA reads TGTGCCAGCAGTGGGGGGGGAATAGGGACCCCCTACGAGCAGTACTTC. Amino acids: CASSGGGIGTPYEQYF.

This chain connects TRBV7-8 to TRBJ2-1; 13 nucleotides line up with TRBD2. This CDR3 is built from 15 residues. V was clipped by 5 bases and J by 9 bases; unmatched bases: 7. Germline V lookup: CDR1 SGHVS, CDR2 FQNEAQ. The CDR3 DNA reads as TGTGCCAGCAGCGAACTAGCGGGGGGGCTAGGTGAGCAGTTCTTC. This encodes CASSELAGGLGEQFF.

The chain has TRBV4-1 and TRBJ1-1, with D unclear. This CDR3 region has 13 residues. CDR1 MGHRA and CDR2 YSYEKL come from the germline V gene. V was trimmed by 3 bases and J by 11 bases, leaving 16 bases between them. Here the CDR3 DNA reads TGCGCCAGCAGCCAGGCCAGTGGTTCGGACGCTTTCTTT. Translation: CASSQASGSDAFF.

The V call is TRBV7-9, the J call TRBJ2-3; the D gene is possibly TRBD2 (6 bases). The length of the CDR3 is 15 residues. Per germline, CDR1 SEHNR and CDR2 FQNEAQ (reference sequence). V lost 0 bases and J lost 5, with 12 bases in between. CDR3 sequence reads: CASSLAVSGEDTQYF. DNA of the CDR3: TGTGCCAGCAGCTTAGCAGTTAGCGGCGAAGATACGCAGTATTTT.

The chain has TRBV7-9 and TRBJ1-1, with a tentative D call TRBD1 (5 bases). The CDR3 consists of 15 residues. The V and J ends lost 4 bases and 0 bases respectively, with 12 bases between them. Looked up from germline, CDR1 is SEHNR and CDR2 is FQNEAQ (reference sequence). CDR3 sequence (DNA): TGTGCCAGCAGCTCGTACCAGGGTTTGAACACTGAAGCTTTCTTT. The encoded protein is CASSSYQGLNTEAFF. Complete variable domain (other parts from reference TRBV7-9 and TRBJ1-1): DTGVSQNPRHKITKRGQNVTFRCDPISEHNRLYWYRQTLGQGPEFLTYFQNEAQLEKSRLLSDRFSAERPKGSFSTLEIQRTEQGDSAMYLCASSSYQGLNTEAFFGQGTRLTVV.

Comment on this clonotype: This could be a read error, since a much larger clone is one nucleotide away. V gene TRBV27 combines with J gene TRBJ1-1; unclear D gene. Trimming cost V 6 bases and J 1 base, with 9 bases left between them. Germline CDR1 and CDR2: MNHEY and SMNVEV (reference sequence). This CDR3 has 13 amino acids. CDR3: CASSHRQNTEAFF. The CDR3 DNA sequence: TGTGCCAGCAGCCATCGACAGAACACTGAAGCTTTCTTT.

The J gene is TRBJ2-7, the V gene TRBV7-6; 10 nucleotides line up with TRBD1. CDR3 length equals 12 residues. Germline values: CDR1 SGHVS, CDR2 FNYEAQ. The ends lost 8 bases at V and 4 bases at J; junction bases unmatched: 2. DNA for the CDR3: TGTGCCAGCGGGACAGGGGTATACGAGCAGTACTTC. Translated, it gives CASGTGVYEQYF. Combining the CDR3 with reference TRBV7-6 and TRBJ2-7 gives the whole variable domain GAGVSQSPRYKVTKRGQDVALRCDPISGHVSLYWYRQALGQGPEFLTYFNYEAQQDKSGLPNDRFSAERPEGSISTLTIQRTEQRDSAMYRCASGTGVYEQYFGPGTRLTVT.

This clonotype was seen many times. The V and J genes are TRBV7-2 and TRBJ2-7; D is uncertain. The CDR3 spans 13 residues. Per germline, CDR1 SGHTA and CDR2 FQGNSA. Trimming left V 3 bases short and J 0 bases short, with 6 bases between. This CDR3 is CASSLADSYEQYF. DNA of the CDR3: TGTGCCAGCAGCTTGGCGGACTCCTACGAGCAGTACTTC. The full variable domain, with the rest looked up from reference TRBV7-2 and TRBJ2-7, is GAGVSQSPSNKVTEKGKDVELRCDPISGHTALYWYRQSLGQGLEFLIYFQGNSAPDKSGLPSDRFSAERTGGSVSTLTIQRTQQEDSAVYLCASSLADSYEQYFGPGTRLTVT.

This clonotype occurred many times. The CDR3 reads CAITNDASNEKLFF. Written as DNA, the CDR3 is TGTGCCATCACTAATGACGCGTCTAATGAAAAACTGTTTTTT. This chain uses TRBV10-3 with TRBJ1-4, with D hard to call. CDR3 length: 14 amino acids. V shed 7 bases and J shed 3 bases, with 12 bases lying between them. From germline, CDR1 is ENHRY and CDR2 SYGVKD.

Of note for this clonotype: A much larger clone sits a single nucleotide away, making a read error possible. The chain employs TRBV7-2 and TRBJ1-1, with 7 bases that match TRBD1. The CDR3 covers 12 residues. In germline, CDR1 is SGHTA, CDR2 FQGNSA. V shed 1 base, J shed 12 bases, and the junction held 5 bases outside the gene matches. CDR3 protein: CASSLGWDSTFF. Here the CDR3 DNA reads TGTGCCAGCAGCTTAGGTTGGGACAGTACTTTCTTT.

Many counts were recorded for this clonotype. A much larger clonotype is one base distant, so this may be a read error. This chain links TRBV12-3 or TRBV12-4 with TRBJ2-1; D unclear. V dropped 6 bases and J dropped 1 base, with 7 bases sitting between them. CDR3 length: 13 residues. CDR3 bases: TGTGCCAGCAGCTTCGCGTCCTACAATGAGCAGTTCTTC. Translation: CASSFASYNEQFF.

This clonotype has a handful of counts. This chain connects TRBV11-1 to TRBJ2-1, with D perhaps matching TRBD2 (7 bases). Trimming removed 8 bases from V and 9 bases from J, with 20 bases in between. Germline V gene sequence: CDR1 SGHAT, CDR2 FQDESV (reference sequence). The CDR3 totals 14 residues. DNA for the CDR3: TGTGCCAGCTCGGCGGTGGGGGGGCGGAGTGAGCAGTTCTTC. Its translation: CASSAVGGRSEQFF. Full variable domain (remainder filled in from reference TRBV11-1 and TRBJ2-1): EAEVAQSPRYKITEKSQAVAFWCDPISGHATLYWYRQILGQGPELLVQFQDESVVDDSQLPKDRFSAERLKGVDSTLKIQPAELGDSAMYLCASSAVGGRSEQFFGPGTRLTVL.

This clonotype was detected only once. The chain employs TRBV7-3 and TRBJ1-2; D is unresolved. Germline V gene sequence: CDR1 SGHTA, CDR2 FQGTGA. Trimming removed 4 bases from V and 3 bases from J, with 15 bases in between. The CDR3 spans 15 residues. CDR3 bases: TGTGCCAGCAGCTCTTTCGCCCTTTCCCACTATGGCTACACCTTC. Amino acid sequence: CASSSFALSHYGYTF.

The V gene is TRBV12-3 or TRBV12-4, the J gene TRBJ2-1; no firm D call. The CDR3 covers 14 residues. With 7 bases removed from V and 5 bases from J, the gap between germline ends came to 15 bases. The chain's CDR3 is CASTPQWGHNEQFF. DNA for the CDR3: TGTGCCAGCACCCCCCAGTGGGGTCACAATGAGCAGTTCTTC.

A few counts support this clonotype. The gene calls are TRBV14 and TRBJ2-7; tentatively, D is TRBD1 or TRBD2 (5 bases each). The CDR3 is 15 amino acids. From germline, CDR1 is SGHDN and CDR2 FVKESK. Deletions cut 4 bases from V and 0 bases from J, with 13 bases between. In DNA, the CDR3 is TGTGCCAGCAGCCGGGGCGGGTTGAGCTCCTACGAGCAGTACTTC. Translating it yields CASSRGGLSSYEQYF.

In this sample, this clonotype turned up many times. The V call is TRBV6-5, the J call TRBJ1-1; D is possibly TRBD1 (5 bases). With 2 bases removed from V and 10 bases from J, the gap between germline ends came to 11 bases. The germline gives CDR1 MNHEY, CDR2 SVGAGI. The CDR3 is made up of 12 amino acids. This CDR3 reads CASSYGGEVAFF. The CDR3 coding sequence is TGTGCCAGCAGTTACGGGGGGGAGGTAGCTTTCTTT.

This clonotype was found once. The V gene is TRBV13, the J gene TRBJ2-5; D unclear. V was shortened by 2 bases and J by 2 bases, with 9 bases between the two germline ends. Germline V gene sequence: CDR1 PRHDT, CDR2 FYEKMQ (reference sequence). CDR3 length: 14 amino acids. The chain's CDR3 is CASSLRAAQETQYF. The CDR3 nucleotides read TGTGCCAGCAGCTTAAGGGCAGCACAAGAGACCCAGTACTTC.

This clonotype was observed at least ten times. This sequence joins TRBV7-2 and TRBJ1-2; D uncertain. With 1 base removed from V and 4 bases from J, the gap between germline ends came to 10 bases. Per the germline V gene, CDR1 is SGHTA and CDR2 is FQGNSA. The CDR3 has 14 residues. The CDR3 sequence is CASSLGGLLYGYTF. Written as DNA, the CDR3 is TGTGCCAGCAGCTTAGGTGGCCTGCTCTATGGCTACACCTTC. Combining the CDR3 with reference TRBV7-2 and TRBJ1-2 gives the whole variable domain GAGVSQSPSNKVTEKGKDVELRCDPISGHTALYWYRQSLGQGLEFLIYFQGNSAPDKSGLPSDRFSAERTGGSVSTLTIQRTQQEDSAVYLCASSLGGLLYGYTFGSGTRLTVV.

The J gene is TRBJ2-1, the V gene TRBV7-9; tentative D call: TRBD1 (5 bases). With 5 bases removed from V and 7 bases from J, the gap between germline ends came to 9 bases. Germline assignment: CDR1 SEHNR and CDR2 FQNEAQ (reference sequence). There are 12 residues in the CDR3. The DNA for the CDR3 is TGTGCCAGCAGCCATGGGGCAAATGAGCAGTTCTTC. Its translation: CASSHGANEQFF.

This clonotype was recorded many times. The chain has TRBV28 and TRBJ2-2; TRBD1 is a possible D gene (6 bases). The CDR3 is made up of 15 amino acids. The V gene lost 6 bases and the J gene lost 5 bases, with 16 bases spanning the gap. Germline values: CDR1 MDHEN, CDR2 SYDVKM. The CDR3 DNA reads TGTGCCAGCAGAGTTAGACCCCAGGGGACCGGGGAGCTGTTTTTT. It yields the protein CASRVRPQGTGELFF.

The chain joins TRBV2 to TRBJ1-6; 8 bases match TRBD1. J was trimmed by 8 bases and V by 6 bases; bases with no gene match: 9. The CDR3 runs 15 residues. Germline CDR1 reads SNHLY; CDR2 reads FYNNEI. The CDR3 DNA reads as TGTGCCAGCAGCAAAGACAGGGGCCGTGATTCACCCCTCCACTTT. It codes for CASSKDRGRDSPLHF. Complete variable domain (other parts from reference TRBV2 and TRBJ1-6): EPEVTQTPSHQVTQMGQEVILRCVPISNHLYFYWYRQILGQKVEFLVSFYNNEISEKSEIFDDQFSVERPDGSNFTLKIRSTKLEDSAMYFCASSKDRGRDSPLHFGNGTRLTVT.

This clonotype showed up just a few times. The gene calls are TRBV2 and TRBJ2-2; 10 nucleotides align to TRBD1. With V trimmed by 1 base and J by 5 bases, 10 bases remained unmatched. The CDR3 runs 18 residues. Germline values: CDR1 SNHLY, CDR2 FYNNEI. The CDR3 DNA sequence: TGTGCCAGCAGTGAAGTCGGATCGGGACAGGGGAGAACCGGGGAGCTGTTTTTT. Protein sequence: CASSEVGSGQGRTGELFF.